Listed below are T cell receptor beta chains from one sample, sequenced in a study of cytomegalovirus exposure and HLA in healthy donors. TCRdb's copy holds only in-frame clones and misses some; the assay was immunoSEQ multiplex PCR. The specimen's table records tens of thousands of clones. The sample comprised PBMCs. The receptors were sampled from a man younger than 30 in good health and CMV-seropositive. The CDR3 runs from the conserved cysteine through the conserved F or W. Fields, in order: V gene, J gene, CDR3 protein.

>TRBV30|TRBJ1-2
CAWSDRASNYGYTF
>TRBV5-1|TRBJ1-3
CASSATGGNGNTIYF
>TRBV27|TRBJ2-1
CASSYRDTHNEQFF
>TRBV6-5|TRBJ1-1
CASSLTDSRTEAFF
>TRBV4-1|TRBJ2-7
CASSQDEHSSYEQYF
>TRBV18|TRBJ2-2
CASSPLVRWNTGELFF
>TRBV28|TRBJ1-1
CASSLSDRPYTEAFF
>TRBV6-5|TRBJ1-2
CASSLQGHGYTF
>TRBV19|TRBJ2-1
CASSAGIVYNEQFF
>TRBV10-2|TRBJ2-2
CASGTSGDTGELFF
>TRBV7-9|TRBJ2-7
CASSLGVSEQYF
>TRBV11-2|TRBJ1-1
CASSYRGRWTEAFF
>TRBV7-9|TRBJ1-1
CASSLIQEINTEAFF
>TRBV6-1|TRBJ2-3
CASSVTLAGETDTQYF
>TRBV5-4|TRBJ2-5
CASSGDRGFQETQYF
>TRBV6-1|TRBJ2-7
CASSDGEEQYF
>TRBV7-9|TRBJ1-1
CASSPSGSTEAFF
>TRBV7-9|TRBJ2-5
CASSRGQGKGETQYF
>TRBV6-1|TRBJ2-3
CASKEVWGHTDTQYF
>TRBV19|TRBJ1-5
CASSQGQGRYRNQPQHF
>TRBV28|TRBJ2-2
CASRTGTSGRRTGELFF
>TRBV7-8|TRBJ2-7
CASSLRDRGHEQYF
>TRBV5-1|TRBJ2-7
CASSWTSGSRYEQYF
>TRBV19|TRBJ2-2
CASRRDPGELFF
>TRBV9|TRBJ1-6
CASSVVPLDSPLHF
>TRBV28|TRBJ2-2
CANSQGRAGELFF
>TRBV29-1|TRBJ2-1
CSVEPGTGGLYNEQFF
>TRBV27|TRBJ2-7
CASRDPGQGNEQYF
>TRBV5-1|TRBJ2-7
CASRYSTSFDEQYF
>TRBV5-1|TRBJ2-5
CASSRGLAGDQETQYF
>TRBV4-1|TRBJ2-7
CASSQEQNFYEQYF
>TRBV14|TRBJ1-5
CASSQDYQGQGDQPQHF
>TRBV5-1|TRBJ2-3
CASSFLGDSTTDTQYF
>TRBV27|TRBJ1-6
CASSRGRDSPLHF
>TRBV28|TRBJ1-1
CASSSPGPGLNTEAFF
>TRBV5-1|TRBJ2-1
CASSLARGGAYNEQFF
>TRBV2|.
CASSEAGTGTPEQYF
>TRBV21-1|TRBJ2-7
CASSKERGHGNEQYF
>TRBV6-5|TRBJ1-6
CASSLGPGTGHLHF
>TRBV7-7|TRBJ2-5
CASSLIRAGGETQYF
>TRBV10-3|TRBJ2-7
CAISRAGGPSEQYF